The next 17 T cell receptor beta chains were all read from a single sample in a study of graft-versus-host responses after intestinal transplantation. TCRdb's table, derived via immunoSEQ multiplex PCR, lists solely in-frame clones and lacks some. This sample has 55,000 to 80,000 clones, with 90% found just once. Their antigen targets remain unknown. The sample here was unstimulated CD8+ T cells sorted from spleen or lymph node cells, taken before transplant. The receptors come from a human donor who was the organ donor for an intestinal transplant.

This chain connects TRBV28 to TRBJ2-1; 9 bases match TRBD2. CDR1 and CDR2 (germline): MDHEN, SYDVKM. J gave up 8 bases and V 6 bases, and 8 bases lay outside the gene matches. The CDR3 is 14 amino acids. This CDR3 reads CASRYGGGADEQFF. In nucleotides, the CDR3 is TGTGCCAGCAGATACGGCGGGGGGGCCGATGAGCAGTTCTTC.

V usage is TRBV28 and J usage is TRBJ2-7, with 9 bases that match TRBD1. This CDR3 spans 15 amino acids. Trimming removed 4 bases from V and 4 bases from J; junction bases left unmatched: 8. CDR1 is MDHEN, CDR2 SYDVKM, per germline. CDR3 residues: CASSSRSTGGYEQYF. The CDR3 bases are TGTGCCAGCAGTTCCCGATCGACAGGGGGTTACGAGCAGTACTTC. The entire variable domain, with the rest obtained from reference TRBV28 and TRBJ2-7, is as follows: DVKVTQSSRYLVKRTGEKVFLECVQDMDHENMFWYRQDPGLGLRLIYFSYDVKMKEKGDIPEGYSVSREKKERFSLILESASTNQTSMYLCASSSRSTGGYEQYFGPGTRLTVT.

V gene TRBV23-1 combines with J gene TRBJ1-5; 10 positions match TRBD1. TRBV23-1 is placed among ORFs of uncertain function. V lost 0 bases and J lost 7; bases outside the gene matches: 6. The CDR3 extends over 16 amino acids. The DNA for the CDR3 is TGCGCCAGCAGTCAATCAAGGGGGACAGGGGACCAGCCCCAGCATTTT. It codes for CASSQSRGTGDQPQHF.

This clone was detected only once. The chain uses TRBV9 and TRBJ2-3, with 7 bases that match TRBD2. The CDR3 length is 16 residues. The trim removed 3 bases at V and 0 bases at J, leaving 7 bases unmatched. Germline CDR1 SGDLS, CDR2 YYNGEE. CDR3 coding DNA: TGTGCCAGCAGCGGAGGGCAGCGGGGCAGCACAGATACGCAGTATTTT. Translating gives CASSGGQRGSTDTQYF.

CDR3 bases: TGTGCCAGCAGTTACCAGGGTGACTACGAGCAGTACTTC. Translation gives CASSYQGDYEQYF. The J gene is TRBJ2-7, the V gene TRBV6-5; tentative D call: TRBD1 (5 bases). The V end lost 2 bases, the J end lost 3 bases, and 8 bases lay between the germline ends. Germline V gene data show CDR1 as MNHEY and CDR2 as SVGAGI. This CDR3 comprises 13 residues.

This clone has only one observation. CDR3 amino acids: CASSLAGGSPYEQYF. The CDR3 nucleotides read TGTGCCAGCAGTTTAGCGGGAGGATCTCCTTACGAGCAGTACTTC. The chain links TRBV28 to TRBJ2-7; 8 bases fit TRBD2. The V segment lost 2 bases and the J segment 4 bases; nucleotides outside the gene matches: 7. CDR1 MDHEN and CDR2 SYDVKM come from the germline V gene. This CDR3 has 15 amino acids. The complete variable domain, with remaining parts taken from reference TRBV28 and TRBJ2-7, reads DVKVTQSSRYLVKRTGEKVFLECVQDMDHENMFWYRQDPGLGLRLIYFSYDVKMKEKGDIPEGYSVSREKKERFSLILESASTNQTSMYLCASSLAGGSPYEQYFGPGTRLTVT.

This clone was observed once. The chain joins TRBV14 to TRBJ2-1; 8 bases fit TRBD2. V lost 3 bases and J lost 6; bases outside the gene matches: 13. The CDR3 runs to 17 residues. Germline V gives CDR1 SGHDN, CDR2 FVKESK. CDR3 DNA: TGTGCCAGCAGCCATGTCGGACTAGCTCAATCTGGCAATGAGCAGTTCTTC. This sequence encodes CASSHVGLAQSGNEQFF.

The chain recombines TRBV9 with TRBJ2-1, with 11 bases that match TRBD2. Trimming removed 4 bases from V and 7 bases from J; junction bases left unmatched: 10. The germline V gene has CDR1 SGDLS and CDR2 YYNGEE. This CDR3 contains 16 residues. The DNA for the CDR3 is TGTGCCAGCAGCCCCCAGGGACTAGCGGCCGATAATGAGCAGTTCTTC. Protein: CASSPQGLAADNEQFF.

This clone occurred a few times. This chain joins TRBV15 and TRBJ2-3, with a tentative D call TRBD2 (6 bases). CDR1 and CDR2 (germline): LNHNV, YYDKDF (reference sequence). The V gene lost 4 bases and the J gene lost 2 bases, with 10 bases spanning the gap. This CDR3 spans 14 amino acids. The CDR3: CATSMGGITDTQYF. CDR3 nucleotides: TGTGCCACCAGCATGGGCGGGATCACAGATACGCAGTATTTT.

The chain combines TRBV7-6 with TRBJ1-2; 8 bases are a match to TRBD1. V dropped 2 bases and J dropped 7; count of bases not matched to a gene: 9. The CDR3 covers 15 residues. The germline CDR1 and CDR2 sequences are SGHVS and FNYEAQ. This CDR3 reads CASSLFGRGLLGYTF. The CDR3 DNA sequence: TGTGCCAGCAGCTTATTTGGCAGGGGGCTTCTTGGCTACACCTTC.

Remarks on this clone: The same CDR3 is also encoded by other DNA sequences in this sample. The V and J genes are TRBV6-5 and TRBJ2-7, with unresolved D. Deletions cut 6 bases from V and 7 bases from J, with 13 bases between. CDR1 and CDR2 from the germline V gene are MNHEY and SVGAGI. There are 12 residues in the CDR3. The CDR3 protein is CASSDSPEEQYF. CDR3 coding DNA: TGTGCCAGCAGCGACTCTCCGGAAGAGCAGTACTTC.

This rearrangement joins TRBV5-4 to TRBJ2-1; 15 nucleotides agree with TRBD2. The germline CDR1 and CDR2 sequences are SGHNT and YYREEE (reference sequence). The CDR3 sequence is 18 residues long. The trim removed 4 bases at V and 5 bases at J, leaving 10 bases unmatched. The CDR3 region is CASSARGGLAGGDNEQFF. The DNA of the CDR3 is TGTGCCAGCAGCGCCCGTGGAGGACTAGCGGGAGGGGACAATGAGCAGTTCTTC.

This rearrangement joins TRBV5-4 to TRBJ2-7; TRBD1 is a possible D gene (5 bases). From germline, CDR1 is SGHNT and CDR2 YYREEE (reference sequence). The CDR3 has 13 amino acids. Trimming removed 4 bases at V and 5 bases at J, with 13 bases between. The CDR3 nucleotides read TGTGCCAGCAGCCCCGGAGTGGACAACGAGCAGTACTTC. Protein sequence: CASSPGVDNEQYF. Filled out from reference TRBV5-4 and TRBJ2-7, the complete variable domain reads ETGVTQSPTHLIKTRGQQVTLRCSSQSGHNTVSWYQQALGQGPQFIFQYYREEENGRGNFPPRFSGLQFPNYSSELNVNALELDDSALYLCASSPGVDNEQYFGPGTRLTVT.

V usage is TRBV4-1 and J usage is TRBJ1-1; D gene ambiguous. The CDR3 contains 13 residues. CDR1 is MGHRA, CDR2 YSYEKL, per germline. The germline V and J ends were trimmed by 1 base and 7 bases, with 10 bases remaining between them. The CDR3 DNA is TGCGCCAGCAGCCAAGTGGGGAGTGATGAAGCTTTCTTT. Encoded protein: CASSQVGSDEAFF.

The V and J genes are TRBV7-2 and TRBJ2-7, with a tentative D call TRBD1 (6 bases). Trimming took 4 bases from V and 1 from J, leaving 8 bases between them. This CDR3 spans 13 amino acids. Per the germline V gene, CDR1 is SGHTA and CDR2 is FQGNSA. DNA for the CDR3: TGTGCCAGCAGCTGGGGGCCGTCCTACGAGCAGTACTTC. Translating it yields CASSWGPSYEQYF.

This rearrangement joins TRBV5-4 to TRBJ2-5; no clear D. The J call may be faulty, since TRBJ2-7 better matches the DNA end. Germline-derived CDR1 and CDR2 are SGHNT and YYREEE (reference sequence). This CDR3 has 14 residues. CDR3: CASSDLTSSYEQYF. In DNA form, the CDR3 reads TGTGCCAGCAGCGATCTTACGAGCTCCTACGAGCAGTACTTC.

This chain uses TRBV10-3 with TRBJ1-2; the D is unclear. This CDR3 is 13 amino acids long. Germline V gives CDR1 ENHRY, CDR2 SYGVKD. V was shortened by 4 bases and J by 6 bases, with 12 bases between the two germline ends. Here the CDR3 reads CAISGESWHGYTF. CDR3 bases: TGTGCCATCAGTGGGGAGAGCTGGCATGGCTACACCTTC.